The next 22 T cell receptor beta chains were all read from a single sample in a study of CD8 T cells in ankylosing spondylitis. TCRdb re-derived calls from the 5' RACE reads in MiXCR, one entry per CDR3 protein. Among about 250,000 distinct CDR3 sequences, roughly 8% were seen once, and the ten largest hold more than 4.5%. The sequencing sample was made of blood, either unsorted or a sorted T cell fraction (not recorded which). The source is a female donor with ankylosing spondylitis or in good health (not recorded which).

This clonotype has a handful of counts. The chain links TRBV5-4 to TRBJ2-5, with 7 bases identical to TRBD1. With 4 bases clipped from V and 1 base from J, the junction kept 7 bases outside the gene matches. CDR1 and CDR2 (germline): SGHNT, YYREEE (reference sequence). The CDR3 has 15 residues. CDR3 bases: TGTGCCAGCAGCCCCGCAACAGGGGTCCAAGAGACCCAGTACTTC. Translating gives CASSPATGVQETQYF.

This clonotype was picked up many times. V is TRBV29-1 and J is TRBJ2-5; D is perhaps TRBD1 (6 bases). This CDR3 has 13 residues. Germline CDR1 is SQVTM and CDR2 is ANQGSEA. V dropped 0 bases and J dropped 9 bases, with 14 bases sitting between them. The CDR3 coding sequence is TGCAGCGTTGAAGATCGAGTTCCAGGGGCCCAGTACTTC. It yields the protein CSVEDRVPGAQYF.

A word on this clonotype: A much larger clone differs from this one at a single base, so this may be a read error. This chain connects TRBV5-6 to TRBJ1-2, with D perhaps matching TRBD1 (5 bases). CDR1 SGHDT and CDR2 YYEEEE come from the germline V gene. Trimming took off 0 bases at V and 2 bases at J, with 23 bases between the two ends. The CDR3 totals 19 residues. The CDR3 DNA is TGTGCCAGCAGCTTGGAATTGGCAGGGACTATAAGAGGGAACTATGGCTACACCTTC. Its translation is CASSLELAGTIRGNYGYTF.

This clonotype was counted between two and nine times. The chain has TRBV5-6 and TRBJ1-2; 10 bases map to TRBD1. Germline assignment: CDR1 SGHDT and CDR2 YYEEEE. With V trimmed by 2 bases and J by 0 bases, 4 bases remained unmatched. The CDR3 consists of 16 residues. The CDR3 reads CASSFAGTGANYGYTF. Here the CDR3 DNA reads TGTGCCAGCAGCTTTGCCGGGACAGGGGCTAACTATGGCTACACCTTC. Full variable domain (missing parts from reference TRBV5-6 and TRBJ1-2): DAGVTQSPTHLIKTRGQQVTLRCSPKSGHDTVSWYQQALGQGPQFIFQYYEEEERQRGNFPDRFSGHQFPNYSSELNVNALLLGDSALYLCASSFAGTGANYGYTFGSGTRLTVV.

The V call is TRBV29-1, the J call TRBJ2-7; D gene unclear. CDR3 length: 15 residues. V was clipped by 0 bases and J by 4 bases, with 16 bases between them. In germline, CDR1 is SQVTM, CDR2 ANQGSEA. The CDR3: CSVEDSGSEEYEQYF. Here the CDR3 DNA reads TGCAGCGTTGAAGATTCTGGGTCAGAGGAGTACGAGCAGTACTTC.

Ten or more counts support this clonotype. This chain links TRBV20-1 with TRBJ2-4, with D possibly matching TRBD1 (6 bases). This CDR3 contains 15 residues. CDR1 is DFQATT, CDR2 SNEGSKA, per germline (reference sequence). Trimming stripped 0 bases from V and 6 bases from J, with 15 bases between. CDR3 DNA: TGCAGTGCTAGAGATCCCCAGGGGCAGGCAAACATTCAGTACTTC. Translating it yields CSARDPQGQANIQYF.

The CDR3 DNA is TGCGCCAGCAGCCAAGTCTGGGCCGACGGGGCCTACGAGCAGTACTTC. It yields the protein CASSQVWADGAYEQYF. V usage is TRBV4-3 and J usage is TRBJ2-7, with D perhaps TRBD2 (5 bases). The CDR3 is 16 residues long. V lost 1 base, J lost 2 bases, and 15 bases lay in between. Per germline, CDR1 LGHNA and CDR2 YSLEER.

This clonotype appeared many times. This CDR3 reads CASSPWTGVANVLTF. In nucleotides, the CDR3 is TGTGCCAGCAGCCCCTGGACAGGGGTTGCCAACGTCCTGACTTTC. The chain links TRBV9 to TRBJ2-6; 9 positions agree with TRBD1. The CDR3 consists of 15 residues. V dropped 4 bases and J dropped 7; count of bases not matched to a gene: 6. Germline assignment: CDR1 SGDLS and CDR2 YYNGEE.

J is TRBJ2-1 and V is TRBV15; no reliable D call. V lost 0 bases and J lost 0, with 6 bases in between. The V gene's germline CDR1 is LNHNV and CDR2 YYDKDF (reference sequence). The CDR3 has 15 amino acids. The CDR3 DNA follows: TGTGCCACCAGCAGAGAGAAGAGCTCCTACAATGAGCAGTTCTTC. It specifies CATSREKSSYNEQFF.

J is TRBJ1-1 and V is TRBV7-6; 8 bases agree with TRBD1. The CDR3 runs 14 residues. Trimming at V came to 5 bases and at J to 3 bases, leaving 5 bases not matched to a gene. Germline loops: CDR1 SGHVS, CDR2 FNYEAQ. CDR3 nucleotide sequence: TGTGCCAGCAGCACAGGGGGGTCGGACACTGAAGCTTTCTTT. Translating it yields CASSTGGSDTEAFF. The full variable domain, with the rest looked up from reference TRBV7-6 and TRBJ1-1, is GAGVSQSPRYKVTKRGQDVALRCDPISGHVSLYWYRQALGQGPEFLTYFNYEAQQDKSGLPNDRFSAERPEGSISTLTIQRTEQRDSAMYRCASSTGGSDTEAFFGQGTRLTVV.

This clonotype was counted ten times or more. For the CDR3, the DNA is TGTGCCAGCAGCTTATCATACCAGCGGGAGGGCCGAGAGACCCAGTACTTC. As protein: CASSLSYQREGRETQYF. The chain has TRBV7-6 and TRBJ2-5; the match to TRBD2 covers 10 bases. This CDR3 has 17 amino acids. Germline V lookup: CDR1 SGHVS, CDR2 FNYEAQ. Unmatched junction bases numbered 10, after V lost 2 bases and J lost 4 bases. Filled out from reference TRBV7-6 and TRBJ2-5, the complete variable domain reads GAGVSQSPRYKVTKRGQDVALRCDPISGHVSLYWYRQALGQGPEFLTYFNYEAQQDKSGLPNDRFSAERPEGSISTLTIQRTEQRDSAMYRCASSLSYQREGRETQYFGPGTRLLVL.

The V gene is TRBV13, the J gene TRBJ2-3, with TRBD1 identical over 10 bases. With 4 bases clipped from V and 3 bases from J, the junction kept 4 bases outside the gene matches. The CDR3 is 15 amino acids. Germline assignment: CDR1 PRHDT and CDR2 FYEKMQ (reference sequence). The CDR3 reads CASSSGTGVTDTQYF. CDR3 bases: TGTGCCAGCAGCTCCGGGACAGGGGTAACAGATACGCAGTATTTT.

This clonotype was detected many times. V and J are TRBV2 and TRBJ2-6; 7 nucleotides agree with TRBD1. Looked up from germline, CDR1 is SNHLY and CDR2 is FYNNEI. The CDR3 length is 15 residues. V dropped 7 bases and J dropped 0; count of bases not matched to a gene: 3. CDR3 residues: CASKAGGSGANVLTF. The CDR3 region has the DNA TGTGCCAGCAAGGCAGGGGGCTCTGGGGCCAACGTCCTGACTTTC.

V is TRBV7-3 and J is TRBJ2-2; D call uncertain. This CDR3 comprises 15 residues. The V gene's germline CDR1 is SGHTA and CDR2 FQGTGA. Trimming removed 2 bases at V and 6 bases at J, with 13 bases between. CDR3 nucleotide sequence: TGTGCCAGCAGCTTATCAGGCGGAGTGGCCGGGGAGCTGTTTTTT. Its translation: CASSLSGGVAGELFF.

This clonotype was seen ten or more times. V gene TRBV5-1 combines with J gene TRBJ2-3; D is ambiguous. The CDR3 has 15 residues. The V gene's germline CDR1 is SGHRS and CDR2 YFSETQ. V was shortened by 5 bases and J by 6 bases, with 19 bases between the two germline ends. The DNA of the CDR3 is TGCGCCAGCAGGGACGGACCTCATACAAGGGATACGCAGTATTTT. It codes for CASRDGPHTRDTQYF.

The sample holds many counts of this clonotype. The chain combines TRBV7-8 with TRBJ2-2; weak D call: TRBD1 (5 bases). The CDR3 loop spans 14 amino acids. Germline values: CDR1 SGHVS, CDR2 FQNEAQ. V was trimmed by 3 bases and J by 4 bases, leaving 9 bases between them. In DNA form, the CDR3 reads TGTGCCAGCAGCTTCGCGGACATCACCGGGGAGCTGTTTTTT. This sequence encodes CASSFADITGELFF.

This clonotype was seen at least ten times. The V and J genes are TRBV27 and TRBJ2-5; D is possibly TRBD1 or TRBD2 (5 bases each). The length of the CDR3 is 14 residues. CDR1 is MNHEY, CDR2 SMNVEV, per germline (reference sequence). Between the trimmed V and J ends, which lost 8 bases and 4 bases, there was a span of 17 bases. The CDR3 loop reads CASSYTRDGETQYF. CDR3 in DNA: TGTGCCAGCTCTTATACGAGGGACGGAGAGACCCAGTACTTC.

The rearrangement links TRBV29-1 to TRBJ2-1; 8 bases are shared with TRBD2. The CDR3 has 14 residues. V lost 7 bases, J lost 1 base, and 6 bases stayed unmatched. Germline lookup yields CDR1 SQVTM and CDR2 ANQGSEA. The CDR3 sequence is CSAAPGGSYNEQFF. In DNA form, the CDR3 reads TGCAGCGCCGCGCCGGGGGGGTCCTACAATGAGCAGTTCTTC.

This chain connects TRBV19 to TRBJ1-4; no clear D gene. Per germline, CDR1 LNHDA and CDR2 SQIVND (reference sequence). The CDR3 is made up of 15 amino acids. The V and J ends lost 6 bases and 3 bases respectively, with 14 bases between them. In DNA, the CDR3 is TGTGCCAGTAGCATCCGGCGGGAGGCTAATGAAAAACTGTTTTTT. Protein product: CASSIRREANEKLFF. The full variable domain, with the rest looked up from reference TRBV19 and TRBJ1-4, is DGGITQSPKYLFRKEGQNVTLSCEQNLNHDAMYWYRQDPGQGLRLIYYSQIVNDFQKGDIAEGYSVSREKKESFPLTVTSAQKNPTAFYLCASSIRREANEKLFFGSGTQLSVL.

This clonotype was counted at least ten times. The CDR3 DNA is TGTGCCAGCAGTTTGGCAGGGTCGGTGGGGGAGCAGTTCTTC. Amino acids: CASSLAGSVGEQFF. This chain joins TRBV12-3 or TRBV12-4 and TRBJ2-1, with D perhaps TRBD1 (5 bases). Trimming pared 3 bases from V and 10 bases from J, leaving 16 bases between. The CDR3 is 14 residues long.

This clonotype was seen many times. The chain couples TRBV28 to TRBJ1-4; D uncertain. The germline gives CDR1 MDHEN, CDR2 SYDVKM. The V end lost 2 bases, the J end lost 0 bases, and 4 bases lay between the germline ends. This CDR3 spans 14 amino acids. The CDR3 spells CASSLPATNEKLFF. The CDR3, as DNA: TGTGCCAGCAGTTTACCGGCAACTAATGAAAAACTGTTTTTT.

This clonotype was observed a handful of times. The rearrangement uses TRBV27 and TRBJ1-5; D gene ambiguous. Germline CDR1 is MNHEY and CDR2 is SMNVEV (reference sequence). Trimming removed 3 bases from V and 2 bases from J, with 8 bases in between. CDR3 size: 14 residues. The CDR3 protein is CASSLRVGNQPQHF. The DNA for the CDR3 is TGTGCCAGCAGTTTGAGGGTCGGCAATCAGCCCCAGCATTTT.